The rows below give T cell receptor beta chains drawn from one sample of a study of metastatic and nonmetastatic thyroid tumors. TCRdb re-called the PCR reads via MiXCR. The sample lists around 34,000 clones, around a fifth occurring once. The specimen was blood. Source of these receptors: a female donor with papillary thyroid cancer or a benign thyroid nodule (not recorded which). Some clones in this sample may be carry-over from other donors' samples. Both conserved end residues are part of each CDR3. A D gene is named only where the DNA matches it firmly. Only part of the rows carry a size: once, few, many, or a class if the clone is expanded.

abundance: -
d_gene: -
j_gene: TRBJ2-7
v_gene: TRBV6-1
CDR3nt: TGTGCGAGCAGGGGGGTTGCCTACGAGCAGTACTTC
CDR3aa: CASRGVAYEQYF

abundance: many
d_gene: -
j_gene: TRBJ1-1
v_gene: TRBV2
CDR3nt: TGTGCCAGCAGGTATGACTTACCCGGGCGCACTGAAGCTTTCTTT
CDR3aa: CASRYDLPGRTEAFF

abundance: many
d_gene: -
j_gene: TRBJ2-7
v_gene: TRBV29-1
CDR3nt: TGCAGCGTTGAAATGGATGGGGGGAGCACCTACGAGCAGTACTTC
CDR3aa: CSVEMDGGSTYEQYF

abundance: -
d_gene: -
j_gene: TRBJ1-6
v_gene: TRBV19
CDR3nt: TGTGCCAGTAGGGCTGAACAAGTGAATTCACCCCTCCACTTT
CDR3aa: CASRAEQVNSPLHF

abundance: many
d_gene: -
j_gene: TRBJ1-4
v_gene: TRBV6-1
CDR3nt: TGTGCCAGCAGGGACGGTGCAACTAATGAAAAACTGTTTTTT
CDR3aa: CASRDGATNEKLFF

abundance: -
d_gene: -
j_gene: TRBJ2-7
v_gene: TRBV6-2/TRBV6-3
CDR3nt: TGTGCCAGCAGTGGGGCGGGAACTAGCTCCTACGAGCAGTACTTC
CDR3aa: CASSGAGTSSYEQYF

abundance: many
d_gene: -
j_gene: TRBJ1-2
v_gene: TRBV7-2
CDR3nt: TGTGCCAGCAGCTTAGGGCAGGGAGTCTATGGCTACACCTTC
CDR3aa: CASSLGQGVYGYTF

abundance: medium-sized
d_gene: -
j_gene: TRBJ2-7
v_gene: TRBV3-1
CDR3nt: TGTGCCAGCCTCCCCCTCGCAGGGGACGAGCAGTACTTC
CDR3aa: CASLPLAGDEQYF

abundance: few
d_gene: -
j_gene: TRBJ1-1
v_gene: TRBV15
CDR3nt: TGTGCCACCAGCAGAGATTCGGGCAAATCGAACACTGAAGCTTTCTTT
CDR3aa: CATSRDSGKSNTEAFF

abundance: medium-sized
d_gene: -
j_gene: TRBJ1-1
v_gene: TRBV4-1
CDR3nt: TGCGCCAGCAGCCATCAGGGTGAGGGCACTGAAGCTTTCTTT
CDR3aa: CASSHQGEGTEAFF

abundance: -
d_gene: -
j_gene: TRBJ2-2
v_gene: TRBV30
CDR3nt: TGTGCCTGGAGCCTGACAGTGTCAACCGGGGAGCTGTTTTTT
CDR3aa: CAWSLTVSTGELFF

abundance: few
d_gene: -
j_gene: TRBJ1-2
v_gene: TRBV6-1
CDR3nt: TGTGCCAGCAGATCCGACCGACGGGGCTATGGCTACACCTTC
CDR3aa: CASRSDRRGYGYTF

abundance: -
d_gene: TRBD2
j_gene: TRBJ2-1
v_gene: TRBV5-1
CDR3nt: TGCGCCAGCAGCCGGACTAGCGGGACGGGTAATGAGCAGTTCTTC
CDR3aa: CASSRTSGTGNEQFF

abundance: medium-sized
d_gene: TRBD1
j_gene: TRBJ1-6
v_gene: TRBV12-3/TRBV12-4
CDR3nt: TGTGCCAGCAGTACGACCGGGACAGGGGATTCACCCCTCCACTTT
CDR3aa: CASSTTGTGDSPLHF

abundance: many
d_gene: TRBD2
j_gene: TRBJ2-3
v_gene: TRBV20-1
CDR3nt: TGCAGTGCTATTAGACTAGCGGGGGTCTACACAGATACGCAGTATTTT
CDR3aa: CSAIRLAGVYTDTQYF

abundance: many
d_gene: -
j_gene: TRBJ1-6
v_gene: TRBV2
CDR3nt: TGTGCCAGCAGTGAAGCGCAGGAGAGGGTTTCACCCCTCCACTTT
CDR3aa: CASSEAQERVSPLHF

abundance: many
d_gene: TRBD2
j_gene: TRBJ2-2
v_gene: TRBV6-6
CDR3nt: TGTGCCAGCAGGAAATGGACTAGCGGGGGTGCAGAGTCACCCGGGGAGCTGTTTTTT
CDR3aa: CASRKWTSGGAESPGELFF

abundance: -
d_gene: -
j_gene: TRBJ2-3
v_gene: TRBV6-1
CDR3nt: TGTGCCAGCAGTAGGACGTTTCTGACAGATACGCAGTATTTT
CDR3aa: CASSRTFLTDTQYF

abundance: many
d_gene: -
j_gene: TRBJ1-3
v_gene: TRBV10-1
CDR3nt: TGCGCCAGCAGTGAGTCGTGGGGAAACACCATATATTTT
CDR3aa: CASSESWGNTIYF

abundance: many
d_gene: -
j_gene: TRBJ1-5
v_gene: TRBV6-1
CDR3nt: TGTGCCAGCAGCCCCGGGGGTATGGATCAGCCCCAGCATTTT
CDR3aa: CASSPGGMDQPQHF

abundance: medium-sized
d_gene: TRBD2
j_gene: TRBJ2-2
v_gene: TRBV20-1
CDR3nt: TGCAGTGCTAGCAGTCTAAGCGGGAGCTTTTCCACCGGGGAGCTGTTTTTT
CDR3aa: CSASSLSGSFSTGELFF

abundance: many
d_gene: -
j_gene: TRBJ2-1
v_gene: TRBV14
CDR3nt: TGTGCCAGCAGCTACGCTTTTAGCAACGAGCAGTTCTTC
CDR3aa: CASSYAFSNEQFF

abundance: -
d_gene: -
j_gene: TRBJ2-2
v_gene: TRBV7-2
CDR3nt: TGTGCCAGCAGCTTAGGCAGGAGGGGAACCGGGGAGCTGTTTTTT
CDR3aa: CASSLGRRGTGELFF

abundance: few
d_gene: -
j_gene: TRBJ2-1
v_gene: TRBV6-1
CDR3nt: TGTGCCAGCAAATATAGGGGAATCTCCTACAATGAGCAGTTCTTC
CDR3aa: CASKYRGISYNEQFF

abundance: -
d_gene: -
j_gene: TRBJ2-7
v_gene: TRBV28
CDR3nt: TGTGCCAGCAGCCTACCATGGGCCTCCTACGAGCAGTACTTC
CDR3aa: CASSLPWASYEQYF

abundance: many
d_gene: TRBD2
j_gene: TRBJ2-1
v_gene: TRBV20-1
CDR3nt: TGCAGTTTCCGGAGCGGGAGTGGTTCTAATGAGCAGTTCTTC
CDR3aa: CSFRSGSGSNEQFF

abundance: -
d_gene: -
j_gene: TRBJ1-6
v_gene: TRBV3-1
CDR3nt: TGTGCCAGCAGCCAAGAACAGGTTTCACCCCTCCACTTT
CDR3aa: CASSQEQVSPLHF

abundance: many
d_gene: TRBD2
j_gene: TRBJ2-2
v_gene: TRBV7-9
CDR3nt: TGTGCCAGCAGCGGTGGACTAGCGGGGGTCGGGGAGCTGTTTTTT
CDR3aa: CASSGGLAGVGELFF

abundance: -
d_gene: -
j_gene: TRBJ1-6
v_gene: TRBV19
CDR3nt: TGTGCCAGTAGTATTTCGGACAGTATAATTTCACCCCTCCACTTT
CDR3aa: CASSISDSIISPLHF

abundance: -
d_gene: TRBD1
j_gene: TRBJ2-3
v_gene: TRBV29-1
CDR3nt: TGCAGCGTAGAAGGGACAGGGTGGGGCACAGATACGCAGTATTTT
CDR3aa: CSVEGTGWGTDTQYF

abundance: many
d_gene: -
j_gene: TRBJ2-1
v_gene: TRBV5-1
CDR3nt: TGCGCCAGCAGTCGACTAGCAACAGGGTGGGATGAGCAGTTCTTC
CDR3aa: CASSRLATGWDEQFF

abundance: few
d_gene: -
j_gene: TRBJ1-2
v_gene: TRBV11-3
CDR3nt: TGTGCCAGCAGCGACCGGGACAACACCGTCTATGGCTACACCTTC
CDR3aa: CASSDRDNTVYGYTF

abundance: many
d_gene: -
j_gene: TRBJ1-1
v_gene: TRBV5-1
CDR3nt: TGCGCCAGCAGCTTGAGCGCAGCGAACACTGAAGCTTTCTTT
CDR3aa: CASSLSAANTEAFF

abundance: many
d_gene: TRBD2
j_gene: TRBJ2-5
v_gene: TRBV5-1
CDR3nt: TGCGCCAGCAGCGGGACTAGCGGGGCAGAGACCCAGTACTTC
CDR3aa: CASSGTSGAETQYF

abundance: many
d_gene: -
j_gene: TRBJ2-3
v_gene: TRBV6-1
CDR3nt: TGTGCCAGCAGTCCCGGACAGTCCACAGATACGCAGTATTTT
CDR3aa: CASSPGQSTDTQYF

abundance: -
d_gene: -
j_gene: TRBJ1-2
v_gene: TRBV5-1
CDR3nt: TGCGCCAGCACACAGGGTTCAAACTATGGCTACACCTTC
CDR3aa: CASTQGSNYGYTF

abundance: -
d_gene: -
j_gene: TRBJ2-3
v_gene: TRBV18
CDR3nt: TGTGCCAGCTCACCAATTCCCGTGGGGCTCGGAGATACGCAGTATTTT
CDR3aa: CASSPIPVGLGDTQYF

abundance: many
d_gene: -
j_gene: TRBJ2-1
v_gene: TRBV9
CDR3nt: TGTGCCAGCAGCGTAGAGGGACGGAATGAGCAGTTCTTC
CDR3aa: CASSVEGRNEQFF